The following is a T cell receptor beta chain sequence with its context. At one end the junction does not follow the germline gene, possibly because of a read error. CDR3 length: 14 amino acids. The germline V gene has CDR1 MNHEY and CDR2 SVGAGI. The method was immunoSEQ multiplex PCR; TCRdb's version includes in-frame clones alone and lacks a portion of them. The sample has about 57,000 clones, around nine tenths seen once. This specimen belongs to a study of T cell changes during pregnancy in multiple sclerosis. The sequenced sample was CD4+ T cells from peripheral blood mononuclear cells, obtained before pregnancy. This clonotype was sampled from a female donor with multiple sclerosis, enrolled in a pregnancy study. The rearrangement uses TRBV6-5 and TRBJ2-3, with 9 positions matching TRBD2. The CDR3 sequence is CASSYGGTSPRPDF. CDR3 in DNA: TGTGCCAGCAGTTACGGGGGGACTAGCCCCCGACCAGATTTT.